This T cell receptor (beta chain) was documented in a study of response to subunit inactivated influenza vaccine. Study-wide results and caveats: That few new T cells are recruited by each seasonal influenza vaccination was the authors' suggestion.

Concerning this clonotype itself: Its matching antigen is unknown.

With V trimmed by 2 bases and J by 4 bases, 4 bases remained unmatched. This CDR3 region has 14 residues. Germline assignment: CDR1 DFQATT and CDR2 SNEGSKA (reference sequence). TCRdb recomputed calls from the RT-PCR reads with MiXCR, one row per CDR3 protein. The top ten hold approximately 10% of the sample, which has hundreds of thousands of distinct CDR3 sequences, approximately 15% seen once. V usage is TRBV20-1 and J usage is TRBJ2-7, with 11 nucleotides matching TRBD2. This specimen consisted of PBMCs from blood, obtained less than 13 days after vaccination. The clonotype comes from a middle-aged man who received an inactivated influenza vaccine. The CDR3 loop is CSARLGLAEYEQYF. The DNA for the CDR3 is TGCAGTGCTAGACTGGGACTAGCGGAGTACGAGCAGTACTTC.